The 23 T cell receptor beta chains below were found in one sample sequenced in a study of cytomegalovirus exposure and HLA in healthy donors. Amplification used 60 Vbeta primers and 13 Jbeta primers. Method: immunoSEQ multiplex PCR; TCRdb's copy keeps in-frame clones and lacks some. The sample lists approximately 140,000 clones; around 79% were seen once. The sequenced material came from PBMCs. Source of these receptors: a young man in good health and CMV-seronegative.

The rearrangement joins TRBV4-3 to TRBJ2-5; D is perhaps TRBD2 (6 bases). From germline, CDR1 is LGHNA and CDR2 YSLEER. V lost 0 bases, J lost 2 bases, and 13 bases lay in between. This CDR3 is built from 16 residues. CDR3 nucleotide sequence: TGCGCCAGCAGCCAAGACACTCGGGGAGGACAAGAGACCCAGTACTTC. Translated: CASSQDTRGGQETQYF.

The rearrangement joins TRBV6-5 to TRBJ1-4, with D tentatively TRBD1 (5 bases). The V and J ends lost 8 bases and 7 bases respectively, with 14 bases between them. The length of the CDR3 is 13 residues. Looked up from germline, CDR1 is MNHEY and CDR2 is SVGAGI. As DNA, the CDR3 is TGTGCCAGCCGGGGGTGGGATGGTGAAAAACTGTTTTTT. It is translated as CASRGWDGEKLFF.

J is TRBJ1-2 and V is TRBV7-9; D not resolved. The CDR3 has 13 residues. CDR1 SEHNR and CDR2 FQNEAQ come from the germline V gene (reference sequence). Trimming pared 2 bases from V and 4 bases from J, leaving 8 bases between. This chain's CDR3 is CASSLTTGYGYTF. DNA of the CDR3: TGTGCCAGCAGCTTAACGACGGGCTATGGCTACACCTTC.

The chain links TRBV10-1 to TRBJ2-7; D not certain. Trimming shortened V by 9 bases and J by 3 bases, and 15 bases separated the two germline ends. Germline loops: CDR1 WNHNN, CDR2 SYGVQD (reference sequence). There are 13 residues in the CDR3. CDR3 in DNA: TGCGCCAGGACCTTGTGCGGCGTCTACGAGCAGTACTTC. The encoded protein is CARTLCGVYEQYF.

This clone turned up a few times. The rearrangement links TRBV5-1 to TRBJ1-1; the match to TRBD1 covers 7 bases. This CDR3 spans 11 amino acids. After removal of 4 bases from V and 8 bases from J, the junction contained 2 bases not matched to a gene. Looked up from germline, CDR1 is SGHRS and CDR2 is YFSETQ. For the CDR3, the DNA is TGCGCCAGCAGCAGGGGACAGGAAGCTTTCTTT. It yields the protein CASSRGQEAFF.

The chain employs TRBV29-1 and TRBJ1-2, with D possibly being TRBD1 (6 bases). CDR1 SQVTM and CDR2 ANQGSEA come from the germline V gene. This CDR3 comprises 13 residues. V was pared by 7 bases and J by 3 bases, with 15 bases between. CDR3 in amino acids: CSGGGGVDYGYTF. The CDR3 bases are TGCAGCGGAGGGGGGGGAGTCGACTATGGCTACACCTTC.

The V gene is TRBV9, the J gene TRBJ2-7; D might be TRBD1 (6 bases). CDR3 size: 14 residues. The V end lost 0 bases, the J end lost 6 bases, and 13 bases lay between the germline ends. CDR1 is SGDLS, CDR2 YYNGEE, per germline. The CDR3: CASSVGNTGSEQYF. In nucleotides, the CDR3 is TGTGCCAGCAGCGTAGGGAACACAGGGTCCGAGCAGTACTTC.

This clone was recorded only once. This chain joins TRBV6-6 and TRBJ1-1; D not resolved. With 6 bases removed from V and 1 base from J, the gap between germline ends came to 9 bases. CDR1 MNHNY and CDR2 SVGAGI come from the germline V gene (reference sequence). The CDR3 covers 13 residues. CDR3 sequence (DNA): TGTGCCAGCAGGACAACAGCGAACACTGAAGCTTTCTTT. It translates to CASRTTANTEAFF.

In nucleotides, the CDR3 is TGTGCCAGCAGCCAAGCACAGGGACATGAGCAGTACTTC. Encoded protein: CASSQAQGHEQYF. The V and J genes are TRBV4-2 and TRBJ2-7; a possible D gene is TRBD1 (6 bases). CDR1 is LGHNA, CDR2 YNFKEQ, per germline. Trimming took 1 base from V and 7 from J, leaving 11 bases between them. The CDR3 covers 13 residues.

For this clone: In the same sample, other DNA sequences code for this CDR3. V is TRBV5-1 and J is TRBJ2-1, with D possibly TRBD1 on 6 matching bases. The CDR3 is made up of 14 amino acids. V dropped 0 bases and J dropped 2 bases, with 6 bases sitting between them. CDR1 SGHRS and CDR2 YFSETQ come from the germline V gene. This CDR3 reads CASSLEGAYNEQFF. CDR3 nucleotides: TGCGCCAGCAGCTTGGAGGGGGCCTACAATGAGCAGTTCTTC. The full variable domain, completed using reference TRBV5-1 and TRBJ2-1, is KAGVTQTPRYLIKTRGQQVTLSCSPISGHRSVSWYQQTPGQGLQFLFEYFSETQRNKGNFPGRFSGRQFSNSRSEMNVSTLELGDSALYLCASSLEGAYNEQFFGPGTRLTVL.

The sample holds one count of this clone. CDR3 amino acids: CASSLSVVGGAGYEQYF. DNA of the CDR3: TGTGCCAGCAGTTTATCAGTCGTGGGAGGGGCCGGTTACGAGCAGTACTTC. The chain links TRBV27 to TRBJ2-7, with TRBD2 matching over 7 bases. The CDR3 runs 17 residues. V lost 0 bases to trimming and J lost 4 bases; unmatched junction nucleotides: 12. Per the germline V gene, CDR1 is MNHEY and CDR2 is SMNVEV (reference sequence).

Turning to this clone: This CDR3 is also generated by other DNA sequences in the sample. V is TRBV5-1 and J is TRBJ1-4, with 11 bases aligning to TRBD1. The V gene end was trimmed by 2 bases and the J gene end by 3 bases; junction bases not matched to a gene: 3. CDR1 SGHRS and CDR2 YFSETQ come from the germline V gene. The CDR3 runs 16 residues. CDR3: CASSFGQGAANEKLFF. Here the CDR3 DNA reads TGCGCCAGCAGCTTTGGACAGGGGGCTGCTAATGAAAAACTGTTTTTT.

DNA for the CDR3: TGTGCCAGCAGTGAAGCGCTTGAGGGTGACAGGGCGTTATATTTT. This codes for CASSEALEGDRALYF. This rearrangement joins TRBV6-1 to TRBJ1-3, with TRBD1 identical over 7 bases. This CDR3 region has 15 residues. V lost 0 bases, J lost 14 bases, and 13 bases stayed unmatched. Germline values: CDR1 MNHNS, CDR2 SASEGT.

This rearrangement joins TRBV5-1 to TRBJ2-5; 9 bases are a match to TRBD1. The J call is in doubt because the DNA end fits TRBJ2-7 better. Germline loops: CDR1 SGHRS, CDR2 YFSETQ. The CDR3 length is 13 residues. CDR3 sequence reads: CASRGTGLNEQYF. The CDR3 DNA sequence: TGCGCCAGCAGAGGGACAGGGTTAAACGAGCAGTACTTC.

The chain combines TRBV6-1 with TRBJ1-5; D is perhaps TRBD1 (5 bases). V gave up 6 bases and J gave up 6 bases, with 12 bases separating them. The germline gives CDR1 MNHNS, CDR2 SASEGT. CDR3 size: 13 residues. In DNA, the CDR3 is TGTGCCAGCAGGGGGCGGCAAGGTCAGCCCCAGCATTTT. Translation: CASRGRQGQPQHF.

This clone showed up just once. V gene TRBV18 combines with J gene TRBJ1-4; D might be TRBD1 (5 bases). Germline V gives CDR1 KGHSH, CDR2 LQKENI. The CDR3 covers 12 residues. Between the trimmed V and J ends, which lost 5 bases and 8 bases, there was a span of 9 bases. The CDR3 loop is CASSLKGEKLFF. The CDR3 nucleotides read TGTGCCAGCTCATTGAAGGGGGAAAAACTGTTTTTT.

The gene calls are TRBV19 and TRBJ2-2; D uncertain. CDR3 size: 14 residues. Trimming removed 4 bases from V and 4 bases from J, with 10 bases in between. The germline V gene encodes CDR1 LNHDA and CDR2 SQIVND (reference sequence). CDR3 in DNA: TGTGCCAGTAGTAAGAAGACATTCACCGGGGAGCTGTTTTTT. Translated: CASSKKTFTGELFF. The entire variable domain, with the rest obtained from reference TRBV19 and TRBJ2-2, is as follows: DGGITQSPKYLFRKEGQNVTLSCEQNLNHDAMYWYRQDPGQGLRLIYYSQIVNDFQKGDIAEGYSVSREKKESFPLTVTSAQKNPTAFYLCASSKKTFTGELFFGEGSRLTVL.

This chain joins TRBV4-3 and TRBJ2-7; TRBD2 aligns across 10 bases. With V trimmed by 0 bases and J by 4 bases, 6 bases remained unmatched. This CDR3 comprises 16 residues. Germline CDR1 reads LGHNA; CDR2 reads YSLEER. DNA for the CDR3: TGCGCCAGCAGCCAAGATTGGTCTAGCGGGGGTTACGAGCAGTACTTC. Encoded protein: CASSQDWSSGGYEQYF.

The chain is built from TRBV15 and TRBJ1-6, with D possibly being TRBD1 (5 bases). The V and J ends lost 5 bases and 7 bases respectively, with 21 bases between them. This CDR3 contains 17 residues. CDR1 LNHNV and CDR2 YYDKDF come from the germline V gene (reference sequence). The CDR3, as DNA: TGTGCCACCAGCGTTAGGAGCGGGGGTGCCTTCAATTCACCCCTCCACTTT. It codes for CATSVRSGGAFNSPLHF.

The gene calls are TRBV10-3 and TRBJ2-7; tentative D call: TRBD2 (6 bases). The germline CDR1 and CDR2 sequences are ENHRY and SYGVKD. The CDR3 is made up of 14 amino acids. V was shortened by 5 bases and J by 6 bases, with 17 bases between the two germline ends. The CDR3 region has the DNA TGTGCCATCAGTCCCTCAAGGGAGGCGGGCGAGCAGTACTTC. The encoded protein is CAISPSREAGEQYF.

Only a few counts were recorded for this clone. The gene calls are TRBV7-9 and TRBJ1-1; 7 positions match TRBD1. CDR1 and CDR2 (germline): SEHNR, FQNEAQ (reference sequence). Losses at the gene ends were 5 bases for V and 5 bases for J; bases not matched to a gene: 11. The CDR3 extends over 15 amino acids. The CDR3 region is CASSPRQGQRTEAFF. The CDR3 DNA reads as TGTGCCAGCAGCCCAAGACAGGGACAGAGGACTGAAGCTTTCTTT.

This sequence joins TRBV7-9 and TRBJ1-2; TRBD1 might be the D (6 bases). Trimming stripped 3 bases from V and 6 bases from J, with 14 bases between. Germline V gene lookup returns CDR1 SEHNR and CDR2 FQNEAQ (reference sequence). The CDR3 runs 14 residues. For the CDR3, the DNA is TGTGCCAGCAGCTTGGAGACAGGACGCCATGGCTACACCTTC. Its protein product is CASSLETGRHGYTF.

V gene TRBV28 combines with J gene TRBJ2-5, with D possibly TRBD2 on 5 matching bases. Germline CDR1 MDHEN, CDR2 SYDVKM. V lost 8 bases to trimming and J lost 2 bases, with 9 bases between them. CDR3 length: 12 residues. The DNA for the CDR3 is TGTGCCAGCGTTCGAGGGCAAGAGACCCAGTACTTC. Amino acids: CASVRGQETQYF.